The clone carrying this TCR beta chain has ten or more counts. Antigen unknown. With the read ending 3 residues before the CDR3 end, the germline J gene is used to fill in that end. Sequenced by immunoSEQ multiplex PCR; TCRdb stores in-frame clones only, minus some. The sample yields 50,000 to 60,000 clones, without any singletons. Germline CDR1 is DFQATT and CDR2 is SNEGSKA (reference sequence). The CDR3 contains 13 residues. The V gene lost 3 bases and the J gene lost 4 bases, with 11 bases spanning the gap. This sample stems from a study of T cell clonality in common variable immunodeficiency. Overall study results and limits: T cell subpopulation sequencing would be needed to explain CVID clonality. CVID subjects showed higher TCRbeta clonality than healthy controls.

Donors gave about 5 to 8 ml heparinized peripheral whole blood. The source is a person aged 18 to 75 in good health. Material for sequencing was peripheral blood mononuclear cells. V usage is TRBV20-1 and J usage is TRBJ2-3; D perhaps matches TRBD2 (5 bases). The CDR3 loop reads CSARSGRADTQYF. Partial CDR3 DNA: TGCAGTGCTAGGAGCGGTCGCGCAGATACG.